The next 28 T cell receptor beta chains were all read from a single sample in a study of PD-L1 blockade in urothelial cancer. The repertoire was sequenced with immunoSEQ multiplex PCR; TCRdb's copy has only in-frame clones and lacks some. The repertoire includes more than 75,000 clones, around nine tenths of them detected once, and around 10% sits in the top ten. Material: PBMCs, obtained around atezolizumab (anti-PD-L1) treatment. Receptor source: a man aged 55 to 70 with urothelial cancer.

The chain couples TRBV5-6 to TRBJ2-3; 8 bases align to TRBD1. The CDR3 consists of 17 residues. Germline values: CDR1 SGHDT, CDR2 YYEEEE. V lost 5 bases to trimming and J lost 1 base; unmatched junction nucleotides: 12. The CDR3 region is CASRLLRGLGGTDTQYF. The CDR3 nucleotides read TGTGCCAGCAGACTTCTCAGGGGGCTGGGAGGCACAGATACGCAGTATTTT.

The chain joins TRBV4-3 to TRBJ2-3; 7 positions agree with TRBD1. This CDR3 region has 15 residues. From germline, CDR1 is LGHNA and CDR2 YSLEER. J gave up 5 bases and V 4 bases, and 9 bases lay outside the gene matches. In DNA, the CDR3 is TGCGCCAGCAGCCGACAAGGGGGCGCGAAAGATACGCAGTATTTT. This encodes CASSRQGGAKDTQYF.

This clone was detected a few times. V and J are TRBV6-5 and TRBJ2-3; D might be TRBD1 (5 bases). With 0 bases removed from V and 5 bases from J, the gap between germline ends came to 12 bases. The germline V gene has CDR1 MNHEY and CDR2 SVGAGI. The CDR3 runs 15 residues. The DNA for the CDR3 is TGTGCCAGCAGTTACTCGGCGGACCAGGGAGATACGCAGTATTTT. Protein: CASSYSADQGDTQYF.

The V call is TRBV7-3, the J call TRBJ2-3, with D perhaps TRBD1 or TRBD2 (5 bases each). The CDR3 length is 14 residues. Germline lookup yields CDR1 SGHTA and CDR2 FQGTGA. The V end was cut by 6 bases, the J end by 2 bases, with 12 bases between. CDR3 amino acids: CASSLGEFTDTQYF. The CDR3 DNA reads as TGTGCCAGCAGTTTAGGGGAGTTCACAGATACGCAGTATTTT.

The gene calls are TRBV5-6 and TRBJ2-7, with 8 bases matching TRBD2. The CDR3 is made up of 15 amino acids. J lost 4 bases, V lost 0 bases, and 6 bases had no gene match. Looked up from germline, CDR1 is SGHDT and CDR2 is YYEEEE. The CDR3 bases are TGTGCCAGCAGCTTGGTAGCGGGGAGCCGGTACGAGCAGTACTTC. This translates into CASSLVAGSRYEQYF.

The rearrangement uses TRBV5-1 and TRBJ2-1; 10 positions match TRBD2. CDR1 is SGHRS, CDR2 YFSETQ, per germline. The CDR3 consists of 15 residues. Trimming cost V 2 bases and J 6 bases; bases outside gene matches: 5. In nucleotides, the CDR3 is TGCGCCAGCAGCTTAACTAGCGGGACCCTCAATGAGCAGTTCTTC. Protein product: CASSLTSGTLNEQFF.

This clone was observed a single time. The chain links TRBV18 to TRBJ2-5; D call uncertain. The CDR3 has 13 residues. Trimming took off 2 bases at V and 1 base at J, with 5 bases between the two ends. Germline CDR1 KGHSH, CDR2 LQKENI. CDR3 sequence (DNA): TGTGCCAGCTCACCAAACGGCCAAGAGACCCAGTACTTC. It translates to CASSPNGQETQYF. Full variable domain (remainder filled in from reference TRBV18 and TRBJ2-5): NAGVMQNPRHLVRRRGQEARLRCSPMKGHSHVYWYRQLPEEGLKFMVYLQKENIIDESGMPKERFSAEFPKEGPSILRIQQVVRGDSAAYFCASSPNGQETQYFGPGTRLLVL.

The V gene is TRBV29-1, the J gene TRBJ2-7; 11 bases align to TRBD1. Germline CDR1 reads SQVTM; CDR2 reads ANQGSEA. V was pared by 8 bases and J by 6 bases, with 12 bases of the junction left unmatched. The CDR3 is made up of 14 amino acids. CDR3 sequence reads: CSISPGQGVSEQYF. The CDR3 region has the DNA TGCAGCATCTCACCGGGACAGGGGGTTTCCGAGCAGTACTTC.

V is TRBV7-2 and J is TRBJ1-2; no firm D call. Trimming removed 4 bases at V and 5 bases at J, with 14 bases between. The germline gives CDR1 SGHTA, CDR2 FQGNSA. CDR3 length equals 14 residues. The CDR3 DNA follows: TGTGCCAGCAGCTCATCAGGACTTACATATGGCTACACCTTC. This translates into CASSSSGLTYGYTF.

The rearrangement uses TRBV5-8 and TRBJ2-1; weak D call: TRBD1 (6 bases). Trimming left V 2 bases short and J 4 bases short, with 10 bases between. CDR3 length: 14 amino acids. Germline CDR1 and CDR2: SGHTS and YDEGEE. The CDR3 coding sequence is TGTGCCAGCAGCTTCCGGACAGCGTACAATGAGCAGTTCTTC. Encoded protein: CASSFRTAYNEQFF.

The V call is TRBV29-1, the J call TRBJ1-2; unclear D gene. CDR1 and CDR2 (germline): SQVTM, ANQGSEA. The CDR3 covers 14 residues. V was cut by 0 bases and J by 4 bases, with 12 bases left in between. The CDR3 nucleotides are TGCAGCGTTGAAGATCCCCCGGGAAGCTATGGCTACACCTTC. Protein product: CSVEDPPGSYGYTF.

The V and J genes are TRBV27 and TRBJ1-5; the match to TRBD1 covers 7 bases. The CDR3 has 13 residues. V dropped 5 bases and J dropped 7; count of bases not matched to a gene: 5. Per germline, CDR1 MNHEY and CDR2 SMNVEV (reference sequence). CDR3 sequence (DNA): TGTGCCAGCAGTGCGTACAGGGGCCAGCCCCAGCATTTT. Translating gives CASSAYRGQPQHF.

The chain combines TRBV6-1 with TRBJ1-2; D gene ambiguous. The CDR3 runs to 12 residues. V was trimmed by 3 bases and J by 8 bases, leaving 10 bases between them. Germline V lookup: CDR1 MNHNS, CDR2 SASEGT. For the CDR3, the DNA is TGTGCCAGCAGTGACGCCACATTGGGCTACACCTTC. Translating it yields CASSDATLGYTF.

The chain links TRBV2 to TRBJ1-4; D gene unclear. This CDR3 comprises 15 residues. Trimming cost V 1 base and J 5 bases, with 11 bases left between them. The germline gives CDR1 SNHLY, CDR2 FYNNEI. CDR3 loop: CASSEVALTNEKLFF. In DNA form, the CDR3 reads TGTGCCAGCAGTGAAGTCGCCCTAACCAATGAAAAACTGTTTTTT.

The chain is built from TRBV18 and TRBJ1-3, with a possible D match to TRBD1 (5 bases). Germline V gene lookup returns CDR1 KGHSH and CDR2 LQKENI. V dropped 2 bases and J dropped 4 bases, with 9 bases sitting between them. The CDR3 has 14 residues. The CDR3 spells CASSPSQAGNTIYF. The CDR3 nucleotides read TGTGCCAGCTCACCATCACAGGCCGGAAACACCATATATTTT.

The chain carries TRBV7-9 and TRBJ1-1; D gene uncertain. This CDR3 is 14 amino acids long. Germline V gives CDR1 SEHNR, CDR2 FQNEAQ (reference sequence). Trimming left V 1 base short and J 2 bases short, with 8 bases between. CDR3 nucleotide sequence: TGTGCCAGCAGCTTAGGAGCGGTCAACACTGAAGCTTTCTTT. It codes for CASSLGAVNTEAFF.

This chain uses TRBV7-2 with TRBJ2-3, with 12 bases fitting TRBD2. The junction had 4 bases not matched to a gene; V was cut back by 5 bases and J by 4 bases. In germline, CDR1 is SGHTA, CDR2 FQGNSA. The CDR3 has 15 amino acids. The CDR3 sequence is CASSASGRAPDTQYF. For the CDR3, the DNA is TGTGCCAGCAGCGCTAGCGGGAGGGCCCCAGATACGCAGTATTTT.

The chain employs TRBV7-2 and TRBJ2-7; D is possibly TRBD1 (5 bases). Germline V gene sequence: CDR1 SGHTA, CDR2 FQGNSA. The CDR3 extends over 12 amino acids. The V and J ends lost 5 bases and 3 bases respectively, with 8 bases between them. Here the CDR3 DNA reads TGTGCCAGCAGCCAAGGACACTACGAGCAGTACTTC. It encodes CASSQGHYEQYF.

The rearrangement uses TRBV11-2 and TRBJ1-1; D may be TRBD1 (6 bases). The CDR3 runs 14 residues. Trimming removed 5 bases at V and 4 bases at J, with 14 bases between. In germline, CDR1 is SGHAT, CDR2 FQNNGV. CDR3 sequence: CASSAHRDGTEAFF. The DNA of the CDR3 is TGTGCCAGCAGCGCCCACAGGGATGGCACTGAAGCTTTCTTT. Supplemented by reference TRBV11-2 and TRBJ1-1, the full variable domain reads EAGVAQSPRYKIIEKRQSVAFWCNPISGHATLYWYQQILGQGPKLLIQFQNNGVVDDSQLPKDRFSAERLKGVDSTLKIQPAKLEDSAVYLCASSAHRDGTEAFFGQGTRLTVV.

This clone occurred once. The V call is TRBV11-3, the J call TRBJ2-5; weak D call: TRBD2 (6 bases). The CDR3 contains 14 residues. CDR1 and CDR2 from the germline V gene are SGHNT and YENEEA. The V gene lost 3 bases and the J gene lost 1 base, with 9 bases spanning the gap. The CDR3 is CASSFSGSQETQYF. The CDR3 bases are TGTGCCAGCAGCTTTAGCGGTTCCCAAGAGACCCAGTACTTC.

The chain carries TRBV5-6 and TRBJ1-1; 8 nucleotides line up with TRBD1. Trimming at V came to 2 bases and at J to 7 bases, leaving 7 bases not matched to a gene. The CDR3 contains 14 residues. Germline CDR1 and CDR2: SGHDT and YYEEEE. CDR3: CASSFDQGAGEAFF. The DNA for the CDR3 is TGTGCCAGCAGCTTTGATCAGGGGGCGGGTGAAGCTTTCTTT.

V usage is TRBV18 and J usage is TRBJ1-1, with D maybe TRBD1 (6 bases). Per germline, CDR1 KGHSH and CDR2 LQKENI. V dropped 3 bases and J dropped 3 bases, with 8 bases sitting between them. This CDR3 region has 13 residues. CDR3 amino acids: CASSPQGYTEAFF. The CDR3 bases are TGTGCCAGCTCACCCCAGGGGTACACTGAAGCTTTCTTT. The entire variable domain, with the rest obtained from reference TRBV18 and TRBJ1-1, is as follows: NAGVMQNPRHLVRRRGQEARLRCSPMKGHSHVYWYRQLPEEGLKFMVYLQKENIIDESGMPKERFSAEFPKEGPSILRIQQVVRGDSAAYFCASSPQGYTEAFFGQGTRLTVV.

J is TRBJ1-4 and V is TRBV28; no firm D call. In germline, CDR1 is MDHEN, CDR2 SYDVKM. Trimming removed 5 bases from V and 5 bases from J, with 18 bases in between. The CDR3 consists of 16 residues. In DNA, the CDR3 is TGTGCCAGCAGTCCGTTTGGCCCCATGAAAAATGAAAAACTGTTTTTT. It translates to CASSPFGPMKNEKLFF. The whole variable domain, remainder taken from reference TRBV28 and TRBJ1-4, is DVKVTQSSRYLVKRTGEKVFLECVQDMDHENMFWYRQDPGLGLRLIYFSYDVKMKEKGDIPEGYSVSREKKERFSLILESASTNQTSMYLCASSPFGPMKNEKLFFGSGTQLSVL.

This clone was recorded once. J is TRBJ1-5 and V is TRBV28, with 8 bases fitting TRBD1. CDR3 length: 13 amino acids. J gave up 7 bases and V 6 bases, and 5 bases lay outside the gene matches. CDR1 is MDHEN and CDR2 is SYDVKM in the germline V gene. In DNA, the CDR3 is TGTGCCAGCAGAAGACAGGGGTCGCAGCCCCAGCATTTT. Its protein is CASRRQGSQPQHF.

This clone was seen a handful of times. This chain joins TRBV30 and TRBJ1-1; D remains ambiguous. Trimming stripped 0 bases from V and 3 bases from J, with 5 bases between. Germline assignment: CDR1 GTSNPN and CDR2 SVGIG (reference sequence). The CDR3 has 12 residues. Here the CDR3 DNA reads TGTGCCTGGAGTGTACGCGACACTGAAGCTTTCTTT. It yields the protein CAWSVRDTEAFF.

This clone was seen once. The CDR3 here is CASSRELTGTGSLSKGYTF. The CDR3, as DNA: TGTGCCAGCAGCCGCGAACTAACCGGGACAGGGTCCCTTTCGAAAGGCTACACCTTC. The V and J genes are TRBV7-3 and TRBJ1-2, with 9 bases aligning to TRBD1. This CDR3 spans 19 amino acids. Germline V CDR1 and CDR2: SGHTA, FQGTGA. J lost 8 bases, V lost 5 bases, and 24 bases had no gene match.

The chain has TRBV5-1 and TRBJ2-5; TRBD2 agrees at 11 bases. CDR3 length: 15 residues. Trimming removed 8 bases from V and 4 bases from J; junction bases left unmatched: 10. CDR1 and CDR2 from the germline V gene are SGHRS and YFSETQ. CDR3 in amino acids: CASCVSGGAGETQYF. In nucleotides, the CDR3 is TGCGCCAGTTGTGTTAGCGGGGGGGCAGGAGAGACCCAGTACTTC. The variable domain in full, completed from reference TRBV5-1 and TRBJ2-5, reads KAGVTQTPRYLIKTRGQQVTLSCSPISGHRSVSWYQQTPGQGLQFLFEYFSETQRNKGNFPGRFSGRQFSNSRSEMNVSTLELGDSALYLCASCVSGGAGETQYFGPGTRLLVL.

This clone was counted once. CDR3 residues: CASSLGLAAAYEQYF. DNA of the CDR3: TGTGCCAGCAGCTTAGGCCTAGCGGCCGCCTACGAGCAGTACTTC. V gene TRBV7-2 combines with J gene TRBJ2-7; TRBD2 matches 7 bases. Germline V gene lookup returns CDR1 SGHTA and CDR2 FQGNSA. The ends lost 1 base at V and 2 bases at J; junction bases unmatched: 5. The CDR3 spans 15 residues.